One and the same sample provided the 27 T cell receptor beta chains below, sequenced in a study of CD8+CD57+ T cells in acquired aplastic anemia. Those patients picked for sequencing had displayed CD8+CD57+ cell expansion on flow cytometry. Genomic DNA, serving as template, underwent TCR beta VDJ and CDR3 profiling. TCRdb re-analysed the reads in MiXCR, keeping a single row per CDR3 protein. In the table there are some 140,000 distinct CDR3 sequences, roughly 54% of which are singletons. Material: sorted CD4+, CD8+, or CD8+CD57+ T cells (not recorded which) from PBMCs. The receptors here all came from a human donor with aplastic anemia.

This chain links TRBV7-6 with TRBJ1-1; D is perhaps TRBD1 (5 bases). The length of the CDR3 is 16 residues. V lost 5 bases, J lost 0 bases, and 16 bases lay in between. Germline CDR1 and CDR2: SGHVS and FNYEAQ. In DNA, the CDR3 is TGTGCCAGCAGCCTAAGGGGTTCGGGAGTGAACACTGAAGCTTTCTTT. Translation: CASSLRGSGVNTEAFF. Variable domain in full (rest from reference TRBV7-6 and TRBJ1-1): GAGVSQSPRYKVTKRGQDVALRCDPISGHVSLYWYRQALGQGPEFLTYFNYEAQQDKSGLPNDRFSAERPEGSISTLTIQRTEQRDSAMYRCASSLRGSGVNTEAFFGQGTRLTVV.

This chain links TRBV29-1 with TRBJ1-2; TRBD1 might be the D (5 bases). Deletions cut 3 bases from V and 8 bases from J, with 16 bases between. The CDR3 totals 13 residues. Germline CDR1 is SQVTM and CDR2 is ANQGSEA. The CDR3 protein is CSVDGGRRYGYTF. DNA for the CDR3: TGCAGCGTTGACGGGGGGAGGAGGTACGGCTACACCTTC.

This chain connects TRBV2 to TRBJ2-2; D remains unclear. CDR1 SNHLY and CDR2 FYNNEI come from the germline V gene. This CDR3 has 15 residues. Trimming removed 10 bases at V and 0 bases at J, with 15 bases between. The CDR3 is CATKEWVANTGELFF. The CDR3 DNA reads TGTGCCACCAAGGAGTGGGTGGCGAACACCGGGGAGCTGTTTTTT. The full variable domain, rest sourced from reference TRBV2 and TRBJ2-2, is EPEVTQTPSHQVTQMGQEVILRCVPISNHLYFYWYRQILGQKVEFLVSFYNNEISEKSEIFDDQFSVERPDGSNFTLKIRSTKLEDSAMYFCATKEWVANTGELFFGEGSRLTVL.

CDR3 sequence (DNA): TGCAGTGCCCTGGGGGGGGACACTGAAGCTTTCTTT. Translation gives CSALGGDTEAFF. The J gene is TRBJ1-1, the V gene TRBV20-1; tentative D call: TRBD1 (5 bases). Germline CDR1 reads DFQATT; CDR2 reads SNEGSKA (reference sequence). This CDR3 has 12 residues. V was cut by 6 bases and J by 3 bases, with 11 bases left in between.

V and J are TRBV2 and TRBJ2-2, with no clear D. The length of the CDR3 is 12 residues. Germline CDR1 and CDR2: SNHLY and FYNNEI. Between the trimmed V and J ends, which lost 8 bases and 5 bases, there was a span of 9 bases. Here the CDR3 reads CASGSLTGELFF. CDR3 nucleotide sequence: TGTGCCAGCGGGTCCTTAACCGGGGAGCTGTTTTTT.

This rearrangement joins TRBV25-1 to TRBJ1-6; possibly TRBD1 for D (5 bases). The CDR3 consists of 16 residues. Per the germline V gene, CDR1 is MGHDK and CDR2 is SYGVNS. Trimming left V 5 bases short and J 4 bases short, with 15 bases between. CDR3 sequence reads: CASSRQGGMYNSPLHF. The CDR3, as DNA: TGTGCCAGCAGTCGGCAGGGAGGGATGTATAATTCACCCCTCCACTTT.

The V gene is TRBV10-3, the J gene TRBJ2-3, with 7 positions matching TRBD1. The germline V gene encodes CDR1 ENHRY and CDR2 SYGVKD. The trim removed 7 bases at V and 2 bases at J, leaving 6 bases unmatched. This CDR3 region has 14 residues. This CDR3 reads CAIMGQTDTDTQYF. The CDR3, as DNA: TGTGCCATCATGGGACAGACCGACACAGATACGCAGTATTTT.

This clonotype was seen once. CDR3 in amino acids: CSALGPGGSHEQYF. The CDR3, as DNA: TGCAGTGCTCTTGGGCCAGGAGGTTCCCACGAGCAGTACTTC. This chain joins TRBV20-1 and TRBJ2-7; weak D call: TRBD2 (5 bases). The germline CDR1 and CDR2 sequences are DFQATT and SNEGSKA (reference sequence). Trimming stripped 5 bases from V and 5 bases from J, with 19 bases between. This CDR3 has 14 amino acids.

V usage is TRBV20-1 and J usage is TRBJ2-1; 12 bases agree with TRBD2. CDR1 is DFQATT, CDR2 SNEGSKA, per germline (reference sequence). The J segment lost 3 bases and the V segment lost 0 bases, leaving 12 bases of the junction unmatched. This CDR3 spans 19 amino acids. The CDR3 loop is CSARDGSGILAGGYNEQFF. The CDR3 coding sequence is TGCAGTGCTAGAGATGGTTCGGGGATACTAGCGGGGGGCTACAATGAGCAGTTCTTC.

Many counts were recorded for this clonotype. This chain links TRBV20-1 with TRBJ1-1, with 10 bases lining up with TRBD1. Germline values: CDR1 DFQATT, CDR2 SNEGSKA (reference sequence). The CDR3 length is 17 residues. Unmatched junction bases numbered 8, after V lost 0 bases and J lost 1 base. DNA for the CDR3: TGCAGTGCTAGAGATCCGGGACAGGGGACTCGGAACACTGAAGCTTTCTTT. Amino acids: CSARDPGQGTRNTEAFF.

The rearrangement joins TRBV24-1 to TRBJ1-2, with 7 positions matching TRBD1. Germline CDR1 reads KGHDR; CDR2 reads SFDVKD. J gave up 5 bases and V 5 bases, and 10 bases lay outside the gene matches. The CDR3 length is 15 residues. The CDR3 DNA reads TGTGCCACCAGTGGTCCGAGACCAGGGGGGTATGGCTACACCTTC. Its translation: CATSGPRPGGYGYTF.

The sample holds many counts of this clonotype. The chain uses TRBV28 and TRBJ2-5; D is unclear. Germline CDR1 is MDHEN and CDR2 is SYDVKM. V was cut by 1 base and J by 5 bases, with 8 bases left in between. This CDR3 region has 13 residues. The CDR3, as DNA: TGTGCCAGCAGTTTATTCCCGGTTGAGACCCAGTACTTC. Translation gives CASSLFPVETQYF.

The V and J genes are TRBV29-1 and TRBJ2-3, with a tentative D call TRBD1 (5 bases). CDR1 and CDR2 from the germline V gene are SQVTM and ANQGSEA. The CDR3 runs to 15 residues. V shed 6 bases and J shed 3 bases, with 19 bases lying between them. This CDR3 reads CSVRKGNRVTDTQYF. The DNA for the CDR3 is TGCAGCGTCCGTAAGGGGAATCGAGTAACAGATACGCAGTATTTT.

The rearrangement joins TRBV24-1 to TRBJ2-5, with 7 bases aligning to TRBD1. CDR1 is KGHDR, CDR2 SFDVKD, per germline. V was pared by 9 bases and J by 3 bases, with 6 bases of the junction left unmatched. The CDR3 runs 13 residues. CDR3 DNA: TGTGCCACCTCCCACAGGGGCGAAGAGACCCAGTACTTC. This codes for CATSHRGEETQYF.

In this sample, this clonotype turned up many times. The chain uses TRBV5-1 and TRBJ1-1; 8 positions match TRBD1. The CDR3 length is 16 residues. V trimming: 4 bases; J trimming: 2 bases; junction bases outside the gene matches: 10. In germline, CDR1 is SGHRS, CDR2 YFSETQ. The CDR3 nucleotides are TGCGCCAGCAGCGCGCGAGGGACAGGTTACAACACTGAAGCTTTCTTT. This encodes CASSARGTGYNTEAFF. Based on the CDR3 plus reference TRBV5-1 and TRBJ1-1, the full variable domain is KAGVTQTPRYLIKTRGQQVTLSCSPISGHRSVSWYQQTPGQGLQFLFEYFSETQRNKGNFPGRFSGRQFSNSRSEMNVSTLELGDSALYLCASSARGTGYNTEAFFGQGTRLTVV.

This clonotype was seen at least ten times. CDR3 bases: TGTGCCAGCACCTTAGGACTAGCGCGGGAGACCCAGTACTTC. It codes for CASTLGLARETQYF. The chain employs TRBV6-2 or TRBV6-3 and TRBJ2-5; 9 nucleotides match TRBD2. This CDR3 has 14 amino acids. Germline V gene lookup returns CDR1 MNHEY and CDR2 SVGEGT. The V and J ends lost 7 bases and 5 bases, in that order; junction bases with no gene match: 8.

To note about this clonotype: One base away lies a much larger clone, so this may be a sequencing read error. The V and J genes are TRBV11-1 and TRBJ2-1; D remains ambiguous. CDR1 SGHAT and CDR2 FQDESV come from the germline V gene (reference sequence). There are 16 residues in the CDR3. Here the CDR3 DNA reads TGTGCCGGCAGCTTAGAAGTTACCCTTGGTTACAATGAGCAGTTCTTC. Its translation: CAGSLEVTLGYNEQFF. The full variable domain, its missing parts supplied by reference TRBV11-1 and TRBJ2-1, is EAEVAQSPRYKITEKSQAVAFWCDPISGHATLYWYRQILGQGPELLVQFQDESVVDDSQLPKDRFSAERLKGVDSTLKIQPAELGDSAMYLCAGSLEVTLGYNEQFFGPGTRLTVL.

This clonotype was counted many times. This chain connects TRBV7-2 to TRBJ1-2, with 8 bases fitting TRBD1. The germline V gene has CDR1 SGHTA and CDR2 FQGNSA. This CDR3 contains 15 residues. After removal of 1 base from V and 4 bases from J, the junction contained 5 bases not matched to a gene. The CDR3 is CASSLEVQGGYGYTF. The CDR3 DNA reads as TGTGCCAGCAGCTTAGAGGTACAGGGGGGCTATGGCTACACCTTC.

This clonotype was picked up many times. V and J are TRBV2 and TRBJ1-1, with 7 nucleotides matching TRBD1. Germline CDR1 SNHLY, CDR2 FYNNEI. The V segment lost 6 bases and the J segment 4 bases; nucleotides outside the gene matches: 14. The CDR3 is 16 amino acids. The CDR3 is CASRTGTASLSTEAFF. DNA of the CDR3: TGTGCCAGCAGGACCGGGACAGCGTCTTTATCCACTGAAGCTTTCTTT.

The CDR3 loop is CARVGTGGNYGYTF. Here the CDR3 DNA reads TGTGCCAGGGTGGGGACAGGGGGCAACTATGGCTACACCTTC. This sequence joins TRBV2 and TRBJ1-2; 12 positions agree with TRBD1. With V trimmed by 9 bases and J by 2 bases, 4 bases remained unmatched. The CDR3 has 14 amino acids. Germline loops: CDR1 SNHLY, CDR2 FYNNEI.

The J gene is TRBJ2-3, the V gene TRBV20-1; 8 bases are shared with TRBD1. Trimming at V came to 6 bases and at J to 3 bases, leaving 8 bases not matched to a gene. Germline-derived CDR1 and CDR2 are DFQATT and SNEGSKA (reference sequence). This CDR3 spans 14 amino acids. CDR3 residues: CSATRTGITDTQYF. The CDR3 coding sequence is TGCAGTGCGACTCGGACAGGGATAACAGATACGCAGTATTTT.

The chain joins TRBV10-3 to TRBJ1-1, with 8 bases that match TRBD1. V lost 6 bases to trimming and J lost 2 bases; unmatched junction nucleotides: 5. Germline CDR1 and CDR2: ENHRY and SYGVKD. The CDR3 runs 14 residues. This chain's CDR3 is CAIRGTGDNTEAFF. The CDR3 DNA is TGTGCCATCAGAGGGACAGGAGACAACACTGAAGCTTTCTTT.

Concerning this clonotype itself: One end of the junction does not line up with germline, which may come from a read error. This sequence joins TRBV4-3 and TRBJ2-7, with 7 bases identical to TRBD2. Germline values: CDR1 LGHNA, CDR2 YSLEER. The CDR3 has 16 amino acids. In nucleotides, the CDR3 is TGCACCAGCAGCCAAGATTTAGTGAGGGACTACTACGAGCAGTACTTC. Translation: CTSSQDLVRDYYEQYF.

The V call is TRBV29-1, the J call TRBJ2-3; D is possibly TRBD2 (5 bases). The V end lost 2 bases, the J end lost 3 bases, and 12 bases lay between the germline ends. The CDR3 is made up of 14 amino acids. Germline-derived CDR1 and CDR2 are SQVTM and ANQGSEA. CDR3 sequence reads: CSVELVGRTDTQYF. The CDR3 bases are TGCAGCGTTGAACTGGTGGGGAGAACAGATACGCAGTATTTT.

There are many counts of this clonotype. The chain employs TRBV27 and TRBJ1-6; 9 bases map to TRBD1. CDR1 is MNHEY and CDR2 is SMNVEV in the germline V gene (reference sequence). The V and J ends lost 6 bases and 7 bases, in that order; junction bases with no gene match: 1. The CDR3 totals 13 residues. DNA of the CDR3: TGTGCCAGCAGGGGGACAGGGAATTCACCCCTCCACTTT. This encodes CASRGTGNSPLHF.

The chain uses TRBV20-1 and TRBJ1-2; 12 bases line up with TRBD1. With 6 bases clipped from V and 4 bases from J, the junction kept 18 bases outside the gene matches. The CDR3 has 18 residues. Germline loops: CDR1 DFQATT, CDR2 SNEGSKA (reference sequence). CDR3 in amino acids: CSALSTPGQGALLYGYTF. CDR3 DNA sequence: TGCAGTGCGCTGTCGACCCCGGGACAGGGGGCTCTGCTCTATGGCTACACCTTC.

This clonotype was seen many times. The chain combines TRBV24-1 with TRBJ1-2; D ambiguous. Germline V gene lookup returns CDR1 KGHDR and CDR2 SFDVKD. This CDR3 region has 15 residues. V was cut by 3 bases and J by 2 bases, with 12 bases left in between. CDR3: CATSDTRGGNYGYTF. CDR3 coding DNA: TGTGCCACCAGTGATACCCGGGGAGGGAACTATGGCTACACCTTC.